Sequencing of this T cell receptor (beta chain) was carried out in a study of T cells after posttransplantation cyclophosphamide. Busulfan-fludarabine conditioning, marrow transplant, and cyclophosphamide on days +3 and +4 were administered. The method was immunoSEQ multiplex PCR; TCRdb's version includes in-frame clones alone and lacks a portion of them. Among about 6,700 clones listed, about four fifths were seen once. Turning to this clone: Its target is not known.

Overall study findings and caveats: Tissue-infiltrating T cells from skin or gut overlapped little with blood T cells. Later post-transplant blood repertoires were often dominated by donor CD8+ memory clones. After PTCy, TRB diversity resembled that of CNI/methotrexate controls.

There are 15 residues in the CDR3. Germline V gene lookup returns CDR1 MNHEY and CDR2 SMNVEV (reference sequence). V lost 2 bases and J lost 6; bases outside the gene matches: 7. The chain has TRBV27 and TRBJ2-1; 7 nucleotides agree with TRBD2. The TCR originated in a female patient in her forties or fifties who received an allogeneic stem cell transplant from a related donor, was CMV-positive, and had no GVHD. Some T cells may be the graft donor's. The specimen comprised PBMCs, sampled after allogeneic stem cell transplant with posttransplant cyclophosphamide. This CDR3 is CASSLAGVVSNEQFF. CDR3 coding DNA: TGTGCCAGCAGTTTAGCGGGAGTGGTTTCCAATGAGCAGTTCTTC.